Reported below is one T cell receptor (beta chain). The entry originates in a study of blood T cell repertoires in COVID-19. TCRdb keeps only in-frame clones here, not all; method: immunoSEQ multiplex PCR. This repertoire shows tens of thousands of clones, roughly four fifths found once; its top ten account for about 7.4%. Trimming removed 0 bases at V and 7 bases at J, with 8 bases between. The CDR3 spans 13 residues. The germline CDR1 and CDR2 sequences are SGDLS and YYNGEE. This TCR derives from a human donor in a cohort sampled during active COVID-19. This chain connects TRBV9 to TRBJ2-1, with D unresolved. The sample taken for sequencing was peripheral blood. CDR3 protein: CASSVVDGNEQFF. The CDR3 nucleotides read TGTGCCAGCAGCGTAGTTGACGGGAATGAGCAGTTCTTC.